The clone carrying this T cell receptor beta chain was counted ten times or more. Per the germline V gene, CDR1 is DFQATT and CDR2 is SNEGSKA (reference sequence). This CDR3 spans 12 amino acids. V lost 1 base and J 7 bases, leaving 10 bases between the germline ends. The sample is drawn from a study of CD4 and CD8 cells across lung adenocarcinoma regions. TCRdb ran MiXCR on the PCR reads and lists one entry per CDR3 protein. The sample carries roughly 12,000 distinct CDR3 sequences, under 75% recorded once. The sequence was collected from a female donor with lung adenocarcinoma. The CD4 and CD8 labels of this study may be unreliable. The chain links TRBV20-1 to TRBJ2-5; D is perhaps TRBD1 (6 bases). Sequencing was carried out using CD8+ T cells from the margin of a lung tumor. The CDR3 DNA is TGCAGTGCTAGAGTACAGGGTTCGACCCAGTACTTC. It is translated as CSARVQGSTQYF.